Listed below are T cell receptor beta chains from one sample, sequenced in a study of post-analysis software for immune sequencing data. MiXCR was run by TCRdb on the PCR reads, yielding one entry per CDR3 protein. The data contain about 810,000 distinct CDR3 sequences, under 70% of them singletons. Sequenced sample: blood. The receptor source for this set is a girl aged 5-17 years with multiple sclerosis. Each CDR3 is given with its conserved first and last residue. Fields, in order: D gene, clone size, V gene, J gene, CDR3 DNA, CDR3 protein. A D gene is named only where the DNA matches it firmly. Only part of the rows carry a size: once, few, many, or a class if the clone is expanded.

d_gene: NA; abundance: few; v_gene: TRBV4-1; j_gene: TRBJ2-4; CDR3nt: TGCGCCAGCAGCCTAACAGGGAGCTCTCCAGCCAAAAACATTCAGTACTTC; CDR3aa: CASSLTGSSPAKNIQYF
d_gene: NA; abundance: NA; v_gene: TRBV5-1; j_gene: TRBJ1-2; CDR3nt: TGCGCCAGCAGCCTGCCCCTGAGTGACTATGGCTACACCTTC; CDR3aa: CASSLPLSDYGYTF
d_gene: NA; abundance: NA; v_gene: TRBV19; j_gene: TRBJ2-7; CDR3nt: TGTGCCAGTAGCACTACCTCCTACGAGCAGTACTTC; CDR3aa: CASSTTSYEQYF
d_gene: NA; abundance: NA; v_gene: TRBV2; j_gene: TRBJ2-5; CDR3nt: TGTGCCATCTCGGGGACTGCGTGGTATGGAGAGACCCAGTACTTC; CDR3aa: CAISGTAWYGETQYF
d_gene: TRBD1; abundance: once; v_gene: TRBV9; j_gene: TRBJ1-2; CDR3nt: TGTGCCAGCAGCGAGAGGGACAGGGCTCGCTACACCTTC; CDR3aa: CASSERDRARYTF
d_gene: NA; abundance: NA; v_gene: TRBV6-6; j_gene: TRBJ2-7; CDR3nt: TGTGCCAGCAGCTCCGGGACAATAACCTACGAGCAGTACTTC; CDR3aa: CASSSGTITYEQYF
d_gene: TRBD2; abundance: NA; v_gene: TRBV7-9; j_gene: TRBJ2-7; CDR3nt: TGTGCCAGCAGCTCTACTTATGCGGGCGGGAGGCCCTACGAGCAGTACTTC; CDR3aa: CASSSTYAGGRPYEQYF
d_gene: TRBD2; abundance: NA; v_gene: TRBV12-3/TRBV12-4; j_gene: TRBJ2-3; CDR3nt: TGTGCCAGCAGTTTAGGAGCGGGGTCCGCAACAGATACGCAGTATTTT; CDR3aa: CASSLGAGSATDTQYF
d_gene: NA; abundance: NA; v_gene: TRBV27; j_gene: TRBJ2-1; CDR3nt: TGTGCCAGCACCTTCACTCCGGGCACCTACAATGAGCAGTTCTTC; CDR3aa: CASTFTPGTYNEQFF
d_gene: NA; abundance: few; v_gene: TRBV12-3/TRBV12-4; j_gene: TRBJ2-7; CDR3nt: TGTGCCAGCAGTTCCGACACAGGGAACGAGCAGTACTTC; CDR3aa: CASSSDTGNEQYF
d_gene: TRBD2; abundance: NA; v_gene: TRBV6-5; j_gene: TRBJ2-1; CDR3nt: TGTGCCGGCAGTTACAGCCGGGGGGAGAAATTCAATGAGCAGTTCTTC; CDR3aa: CAGSYSRGEKFNEQFF
d_gene: NA; abundance: NA; v_gene: TRBV12-3/TRBV12-4; j_gene: TRBJ1-1; CDR3nt: TGTGCCAGCAGTTTAGTATTGGTCACTGAAGCTTTCTTT; CDR3aa: CASSLVLVTEAFF
d_gene: TRBD2; abundance: NA; v_gene: TRBV7-2; j_gene: TRBJ2-5; CDR3nt: TGTGCCAGCAGCTTACTAGCCCCGCCTACTAGCGGGAGACCCCTAGAGACCCAGTACTTC; CDR3aa: CASSLLAPPTSGRPLETQYF
d_gene: NA; abundance: NA; v_gene: TRBV7-2; j_gene: TRBJ2-5; CDR3nt: TGTGCCAGCAGCTCCAAACCTGGGGAGACCCAGTACTTC; CDR3aa: CASSSKPGETQYF
d_gene: TRBD2; abundance: once; v_gene: TRBV20-1; j_gene: TRBJ2-3; CDR3nt: TGCAGTGCTCAGCGGGAGTCGACAGATACGCAGTATTTT; CDR3aa: CSAQRESTDTQYF
d_gene: NA; abundance: NA; v_gene: TRBV21-1; j_gene: TRBJ2-5; CDR3nt: TGTGCCAGCATCACAGGGGCAGGTCTAGAGACCCAGTACTTC; CDR3aa: CASITGAGLETQYF
d_gene: NA; abundance: NA; v_gene: TRBV12-3/TRBV12-4; j_gene: TRBJ2-5; CDR3nt: TGTGCCAGCAGTTTAGCCGAGGGGCCACAGTACTTC; CDR3aa: CASSLAEGPQYF
d_gene: NA; abundance: NA; v_gene: TRBV6-5; j_gene: TRBJ1-2; CDR3nt: TGTGCCAGCAGTTACTCAAAGTTCAGAACGGACTATGGCTACACCTTC; CDR3aa: CASSYSKFRTDYGYTF
d_gene: TRBD1; abundance: NA; v_gene: TRBV29-1; j_gene: TRBJ2-7; CDR3nt: TGCAGCGTCGTTGGGTCCTTGGACAGGGACTCCTACGAGCAGTACTTC; CDR3aa: CSVVGSLDRDSYEQYF
d_gene: TRBD2; abundance: NA; v_gene: TRBV2; j_gene: TRBJ2-7; CDR3nt: TGTGCCAGCAGTGAACGCGGGAGTCCCTACGAGCAGTACTTC; CDR3aa: CASSERGSPYEQYF
d_gene: TRBD1; abundance: few; v_gene: TRBV29-1; j_gene: TRBJ1-1; CDR3nt: TGCAGCACGACAGGGAGAATGAACACTGAAGCTTTCTTT; CDR3aa: CSTTGRMNTEAFF
d_gene: TRBD1; abundance: few; v_gene: TRBV27; j_gene: TRBJ2-7; CDR3nt: TGTGCCAGCAGTTCAGACAGGGACCTCTACGAGCAGTACTTC; CDR3aa: CASSSDRDLYEQYF
d_gene: NA; abundance: NA; v_gene: TRBV20-1; j_gene: TRBJ2-5; CDR3nt: TGCAGTGTTACGGCAGGGCAAGAGACCCAGTACTTC; CDR3aa: CSVTAGQETQYF
d_gene: TRBD1; abundance: NA; v_gene: TRBV29-1; j_gene: TRBJ1-2; CDR3nt: TGCAGCATATCCCCCGGGTCTAGCAGGGGGGCCTATGGCTACACCTTC; CDR3aa: CSISPGSSRGAYGYTF
d_gene: TRBD2; abundance: NA; v_gene: TRBV7-3; j_gene: TRBJ2-6; CDR3nt: TGTGCCAGCAGCACGACTAGCGGCCTCTCTGGGGCCAACGTCCTGACTTTC; CDR3aa: CASSTTSGLSGANVLTF
d_gene: NA; abundance: NA; v_gene: TRBV5-1; j_gene: TRBJ2-3; CDR3nt: TGCGCCAGCAGGAAGGAGACAGATACGCAGTATTTT; CDR3aa: CASRKETDTQYF
d_gene: TRBD1; abundance: NA; v_gene: TRBV14; j_gene: TRBJ2-2; CDR3nt: TGTGCCAGCAGCCTGCTATCTGGGACAGTATACGGGGAGCTGTTTTTT; CDR3aa: CASSLLSGTVYGELFF
d_gene: NA; abundance: once; v_gene: TRBV7-9; j_gene: TRBJ1-6; CDR3nt: TGTGCCAGCAGCTTAACAGCGGGATCACCCCTCCACTTT; CDR3aa: CASSLTAGSPLHF
d_gene: NA; abundance: once; v_gene: TRBV7-3; j_gene: TRBJ1-2; CDR3nt: TGTGCCAGCAGCAAAGGGACGGTGAACTATGGCTACACCTTC; CDR3aa: CASSKGTVNYGYTF
d_gene: TRBD2; abundance: few; v_gene: TRBV7-7; j_gene: TRBJ2-1; CDR3nt: TGTGCTAGCAGCTACGGACTAGCGGGAGTGGAGAGTGAGCAGTTCTTC; CDR3aa: CASSYGLAGVESEQFF
d_gene: NA; abundance: NA; v_gene: TRBV25-1; j_gene: TRBJ2-7; CDR3nt: TGTGCCAGCAGTGAACAGCCTTTTGGCGAGCAGTACTTC; CDR3aa: CASSEQPFGEQYF
d_gene: NA; abundance: NA; v_gene: TRBV29-1; j_gene: TRBJ2-1; CDR3nt: TGCAGCGTGATGGCAGTCTACAATGAGCAGTTCTTC; CDR3aa: CSVMAVYNEQFF
d_gene: NA; abundance: NA; v_gene: TRBV7-9; j_gene: TRBJ2-7; CDR3nt: TGTGCCAGCAGCTTAACAGCGCAACGCTCCTACGAGCAGTACTTC; CDR3aa: CASSLTAQRSYEQYF
d_gene: NA; abundance: NA; v_gene: TRBV2; j_gene: TRBJ1-2; CDR3nt: TGTGCCAGCACCGGGGACGTGAATGGCTACACCTTC; CDR3aa: CASTGDVNGYTF
d_gene: NA; abundance: NA; v_gene: TRBV12-3/TRBV12-4; j_gene: TRBJ2-7; CDR3nt: TGTGCCAGCAGGCTCAGACGCGGGCAGACTGATTACGAGCAGTACTTC; CDR3aa: CASRLRRGQTDYEQYF
d_gene: NA; abundance: NA; v_gene: TRBV20-1; j_gene: TRBJ2-5; CDR3nt: TGCAGTGCCAGGCCACCCATAGGATTCCAAGAGACCCAGTACTTC; CDR3aa: CSARPPIGFQETQYF
d_gene: TRBD1; abundance: NA; v_gene: TRBV29-1; j_gene: TRBJ2-7; CDR3nt: TGCAGCGTTGATGGTTGGGATGGGACAGGGTTTTCCTACGAGCAGTACTTC; CDR3aa: CSVDGWDGTGFSYEQYF
d_gene: TRBD2; abundance: few; v_gene: TRBV29-1; j_gene: TRBJ2-7; CDR3nt: TGCAGCGTGAGGACTAGCCCTCAACCCTACGAGCAGTACTTC; CDR3aa: CSVRTSPQPYEQYF
d_gene: NA; abundance: NA; v_gene: TRBV20-1; j_gene: TRBJ2-3; CDR3nt: TGCAGTGCTACCGGAAGCGGACTCACAGATACGCAGTATTTT; CDR3aa: CSATGSGLTDTQYF
d_gene: NA; abundance: NA; v_gene: TRBV6-5; j_gene: TRBJ1-5; CDR3nt: TGTGCCAGCTACTTGGGGCAGGGTAACAATCAGCCCCAGCATTTT; CDR3aa: CASYLGQGNNQPQHF
d_gene: TRBD2; abundance: NA; v_gene: TRBV5-1; j_gene: TRBJ2-7; CDR3nt: TGCGCCAGCAGCATTCCAGTAGCGGGAGACCCCTACGAGCAGTACTTC; CDR3aa: CASSIPVAGDPYEQYF
d_gene: TRBD1; abundance: few; v_gene: TRBV29-1; j_gene: TRBJ1-2; CDR3nt: TGCAGCGTGGTTCCCCCGAGCTTTATCGGGGACAGGATATCTAACTATGGCTACACCTTC; CDR3aa: CSVVPPSFIGDRISNYGYTF
d_gene: NA; abundance: NA; v_gene: TRBV10-3; j_gene: TRBJ1-6; CDR3nt: TGTGCCATCAGTGAGTCAAGGGGACAACTTAAATCACCCCTCCACTTT; CDR3aa: CAISESRGQLKSPLHF
d_gene: TRBD2; abundance: few; v_gene: TRBV20-1; j_gene: TRBJ2-5; CDR3nt: TGCAGTGCTAGAGATGAAACTAGCGGGACTTTTGAGCAGTACTTC; CDR3aa: CSARDETSGTFEQYF
d_gene: TRBD1; abundance: few; v_gene: TRBV6-6; j_gene: TRBJ2-7; CDR3nt: TGTGCCAGCATCAACATCCGGGACAGGGGGCGCGAGCAGTACTTC; CDR3aa: CASINIRDRGREQYF